The 23 T cell receptor beta chains listed next were all sequenced from one sample in a study of blood T cell repertoires in COVID-19. Using immunoSEQ multiplex PCR, the repertoire was profiled, and TCRdb retains in-frame clones only, with some absent. The table records a few hundred thousand clones, 80% to 90% of them present only once. Input material: PBMCs or T cells enriched from blood (not recorded which). The source is a woman under 30 who had recovered from COVID-19.

The chain couples TRBV11-2 to TRBJ1-4; D remains unclear. The CDR3 runs 15 residues. The germline gives CDR1 SGHAT, CDR2 FQNNGV. Deletions cut 1 base from V and 4 bases from J, with 10 bases between. The CDR3 DNA sequence: TGTGCCAGCAGCTTAGTGGGCAGGTTTAATGAAAAACTGTTTTTT. Its translation is CASSLVGRFNEKLFF. Supplemented by reference TRBV11-2 and TRBJ1-4, the full variable domain reads EAGVAQSPRYKIIEKRQSVAFWCNPISGHATLYWYQQILGQGPKLLIQFQNNGVVDDSQLPKDRFSAERLKGVDSTLKIQPAKLEDSAVYLCASSLVGRFNEKLFFGSGTQLSVL.

V is TRBV9 and J is TRBJ1-1; 7 nucleotides match TRBD1. V was pared by 1 base and J by 5 bases, with 8 bases of the junction left unmatched. Germline-derived CDR1 and CDR2 are SGDLS and YYNGEE. This CDR3 spans 15 amino acids. The CDR3, as DNA: TGTGCCAGCAGCGTAATGGAGAGGGGGCTTACTGAAGCTTTCTTT. Protein product: CASSVMERGLTEAFF.

The rearrangement uses TRBV10-3 and TRBJ2-3; the D gene is possibly TRBD2 (6 bases). CDR3 size: 15 residues. V lost 2 bases and J 2 bases, leaving 11 bases between the germline ends. CDR1 and CDR2 (germline): ENHRY, SYGVKD. CDR3 region: CAISEAGTHTDTQYF. The DNA of the CDR3 is TGTGCCATCAGTGAGGCGGGGACTCACACAGATACGCAGTATTTT.

In its sample, this clone was seen once. J is TRBJ2-3 and V is TRBV6-6; D is undetermined. Trimming left V 5 bases short and J 0 bases short, with 15 bases between. The CDR3 covers 16 residues. CDR1 and CDR2 from the germline V gene are MNHNY and SVGAGI (reference sequence). In nucleotides, the CDR3 is TGTGCCAGCAGTCGAAGCCTCCATTACAGCACAGATACGCAGTATTTT. Its protein is CASSRSLHYSTDTQYF.

V and J are TRBV11-2 and TRBJ2-3; TRBD2 aligns across 7 bases. Trimming at V came to 1 base and at J to 5 bases, leaving 3 bases not matched to a gene. There are 14 residues in the CDR3. Germline V CDR1 and CDR2: SGHAT, FQNNGV. The CDR3 nucleotides read TGTGCCAGCAGCTTAGGACTAGCTGTAGATACGCAGTATTTT. It yields the protein CASSLGLAVDTQYF.

V and J are TRBV5-6 and TRBJ1-2, with D maybe TRBD1 (5 bases). V was trimmed by 4 bases and J by 2 bases, leaving 15 bases between them. This CDR3 has 15 residues. Germline V gene data show CDR1 as SGHDT and CDR2 as YYEEEE. The CDR3 bases are TGTGCCAGCAGCCACGACCCCAGGGAAAACTATGGCTACACCTTC. Amino acid sequence: CASSHDPRENYGYTF.

The chain joins TRBV6-1 to TRBJ1-1; possibly TRBD1 for D (6 bases). Trimming removed 2 bases at V and 11 bases at J, with 21 bases between. CDR1 is MNHNS and CDR2 is SASEGT in the germline V gene. The length of the CDR3 is 15 residues. The chain's CDR3 is CASSEWSSEAGAAFF. CDR3 nucleotides: TGTGCCAGCAGTGAATGGAGTAGTGAGGCAGGGGCTGCTTTCTTT.

This chain uses TRBV30 with TRBJ1-4, with a weak D call TRBD1 (6 bases). The CDR3 has 14 residues. Per germline, CDR1 GTSNPN and CDR2 SVGIG (reference sequence). With 3 bases removed from V and 3 bases from J, the gap between germline ends came to 11 bases. For the CDR3, the DNA is TGTGCCTGGAGCATAGACAGGTCTAATGAAAAACTGTTTTTT. Protein sequence: CAWSIDRSNEKLFF.

The gene calls are TRBV9 and TRBJ1-2; possibly TRBD1 for D (5 bases). Germline loops: CDR1 SGDLS, CDR2 YYNGEE. This CDR3 has 15 amino acids. V lost 6 bases and J lost 6, with 21 bases in between. This CDR3 reads CASTLGHAQRHGYTF. CDR3 nucleotides: TGTGCCAGCACCCTAGGACATGCCCAACGGCATGGCTACACCTTC.

This clone was counted only a few times. The V gene is TRBV7-2, the J gene TRBJ2-7; D unresolved. Per the germline V gene, CDR1 is SGHTA and CDR2 is FQGNSA. V shed 1 base and J shed 6 bases, with 7 bases lying between them. The CDR3 is made up of 12 amino acids. The CDR3 DNA reads as TGTGCCAGCAGCTTAGGACTCAGCGAGCAGTACTTC. Protein: CASSLGLSEQYF.

Worth noting for this clone: Additional DNA sequences in this sample encode the identical CDR3. The genes are TRBV15 and TRBJ2-7; TRBD2 might be the D (6 bases). The length of the CDR3 is 14 residues. V dropped 3 bases and J dropped 0 bases, with 9 bases sitting between them. Per the germline V gene, CDR1 is LNHNV and CDR2 is YYDKDF (reference sequence). The CDR3 coding sequence is TGTGCCACCAGCAGGGGGGGTAGCTCCTACGAGCAGTACTTC. Its translation: CATSRGGSSYEQYF.

The chain combines TRBV28 with TRBJ1-3, with 11 bases lining up with TRBD1. Trimming removed 5 bases from V and 3 bases from J; junction bases left unmatched: 6. Germline V gene sequence: CDR1 MDHEN, CDR2 SYDVKM. CDR3 length: 16 residues. The CDR3 nucleotides are TGTGCCAGCAGTACCTGGACAGGGGGCAGTGGAAACACCATATATTTT. This codes for CASSTWTGGSGNTIYF.

The gene calls are TRBV7-6 and TRBJ1-3; 10 positions match TRBD1. Germline-derived CDR1 and CDR2 are SGHVS and FNYEAQ. The CDR3 is 16 amino acids. V shed 2 bases and J 4 bases; nucleotides not matched to a gene: 5. In DNA, the CDR3 is TGTGCCAGCAGCTTATATGACAGGGGGCCAGGAAACACCATATATTTT. It encodes CASSLYDRGPGNTIYF.

The chain uses TRBV4-3 and TRBJ2-7, with 9 nucleotides matching TRBD1. The V segment lost 0 bases and the J segment 1 base; nucleotides outside the gene matches: 10. CDR1 and CDR2 from the germline V gene are LGHNA and YSLEER. The CDR3 runs to 18 residues. The CDR3 region is CASSQDWIGTGNSYEQYF. The CDR3 DNA follows: TGCGCCAGCAGCCAAGATTGGATCGGGACAGGGAATTCCTACGAGCAGTACTTC.

This chain links TRBV7-9 with TRBJ1-1; D may be TRBD1 (5 bases). The germline V gene has CDR1 SEHNR and CDR2 FQNEAQ (reference sequence). V lost 2 bases, J lost 5 bases, and 15 bases lay in between. This CDR3 is 15 amino acids long. CDR3: CASSLSSGGRTEAFF. CDR3 in DNA: TGTGCCAGCAGCTTAAGTTCGGGGGGAAGGACTGAAGCTTTCTTT.

The chain is built from TRBV5-1 and TRBJ1-5; D gene ambiguous. The CDR3 consists of 15 residues. CDR1 and CDR2 from the germline V gene are SGHRS and YFSETQ. Trimming pared 0 bases from V and 1 base from J, leaving 8 bases between. CDR3 sequence reads: CASSLDSLSNQPQHF. CDR3 coding DNA: TGCGCCAGCAGCTTGGACAGTTTGAGCAATCAGCCCCAGCATTTT.

The rearrangement joins TRBV5-4 to TRBJ2-7, with D tentatively TRBD1 (6 bases). CDR1 SGHNT and CDR2 YYREEE come from the germline V gene (reference sequence). Trimming removed 4 bases at V and 5 bases at J, with 19 bases between. This CDR3 region has 15 residues. CDR3: CASSPGQNLIHEQYF. In DNA, the CDR3 is TGTGCCAGCAGCCCAGGACAGAACCTAATCCACGAGCAGTACTTC. Full variable domain (missing parts from reference TRBV5-4 and TRBJ2-7): ETGVTQSPTHLIKTRGQQVTLRCSSQSGHNTVSWYQQALGQGPQFIFQYYREEENGRGNFPPRFSGLQFPNYSSELNVNALELDDSALYLCASSPGQNLIHEQYFGPGTRLTVT.

This clone occurred a few times. V and J are TRBV3-1 (or the pseudogene TRBV3-2) and TRBJ1-1; D may be TRBD1 (6 bases). Trimming removed 6 bases at V and 3 bases at J, with 14 bases between. The CDR3 sequence is 14 residues long. Germline assignment: CDR1 LGHDT and CDR2 YNNKEL (reference sequence). CDR3 in amino acids: CASSPTGWDTEAFF. The CDR3 DNA reads TGTGCCAGCAGTCCCACAGGGTGGGACACTGAAGCTTTCTTT.

This clone has a single count. The V call is TRBV27, the J call TRBJ1-1; D not certain. Germline-derived CDR1 and CDR2 are MNHEY and SMNVEV (reference sequence). This CDR3 spans 12 amino acids. V lost 9 bases and J 6 bases, leaving 14 bases between the germline ends. This CDR3 is CASMRRGSEAFF. The CDR3 coding sequence is TGTGCCAGTATGAGGCGGGGTTCTGAAGCTTTCTTT.

The genes are TRBV18 and TRBJ1-1; 10 bases agree with TRBD1. Trimming cost V 5 bases and J 6 bases; bases outside gene matches: 21. Germline V gives CDR1 KGHSH, CDR2 LQKENI. The CDR3 runs 19 residues. CDR3 protein: CASSYEIRGTGAPAAEAFF. CDR3 DNA: TGTGCCAGCTCATACGAGATTCGGGGGACAGGGGCGCCGGCGGCTGAAGCTTTCTTT.

This clone was observed a single time. V and J are TRBV7-9 and TRBJ1-1; D is perhaps TRBD1 (5 bases). Germline values: CDR1 SEHNR, CDR2 FQNEAQ (reference sequence). CDR3 length: 13 residues. V lost 10 bases, J lost 3 bases, and 15 bases lay in between. CDR3 protein: CATLKRDYTEAFF. The CDR3 nucleotides read TGTGCCACCTTAAAACGGGACTACACTGAAGCTTTCTTT.

The gene calls are TRBV5-1 and TRBJ2-1, with 10 bases matching TRBD2. CDR3 length: 16 amino acids. With 1 base clipped from V and 6 bases from J, the junction kept 7 bases outside the gene matches. Germline V gene data show CDR1 as SGHRS and CDR2 as YFSETQ. CDR3 amino acids: CASSLNGQRGGNEQFF. CDR3 DNA sequence: TGCGCCAGCAGCTTGAACGGGCAGCGGGGGGGCAATGAGCAGTTCTTC.

This chain connects TRBV15 to TRBJ2-5; perhaps TRBD2 as D (6 bases). CDR1 is LNHNV, CDR2 YYDKDF, per germline (reference sequence). The V end lost 1 base, the J end lost 5 bases, and 11 bases lay between the germline ends. CDR3 size: 14 residues. The CDR3, as DNA: TGTGCCACCAGCAGAGGGGGAGGCGCCGAGACCCAGTACTTC. Amino acids: CATSRGGGAETQYF.